The rows below give T cell receptor beta chains drawn from one sample of a study of CD8 T cells in Susac syndrome. TCRdb used MiXCR to reprocess the immunoSEQ multiplex PCR reads, holding one entry per CDR3 protein. The table has about 130,000 distinct CDR3 sequences, more than 85% seen once. The sequencing sample was made of CD8+ T cells from PBMCs. The receptors shown here come from a human donor with Susac syndrome. Each CDR3 is given with its conserved first and last residue. A D gene is named only where the DNA matches it firmly. Clone size is stated in some rows and not others, as once, few, many or a class when expanded.

>TRBJ2-5|NA|once|TRBV5-1
CASSLAEGLDRETQYF
TGCGCCAGCAGCTTGGCCGAAGGACTGGATAGGGAGACCCAGTACTTC
>TRBJ2-3|NA|once|TRBV12-3/TRBV12-4
CASSLDASLQYF
TGTGCCAGCAGTTTAGACGCTAGCCTGCAGTATTTT
>TRBJ2-3|NA|NA|TRBV20-1
CSALGEGNGLATQYF
TGCAGTGCTCTGGGGGAAGGGAACGGCTTAGCTACGCAGTATTTT
>TRBJ2-7|TRBD1|once|TRBV27
CASSLDRGAYEQYF
TGTGCCAGCAGTTTAGACAGGGGCGCGTACGAGCAGTACTTC
>TRBJ1-2|TRBD1|NA|TRBV6-4
CASSDLAGGGYGYTF
TGTGCCAGCAGTGACTTGGCAGGGGGCGGTTATGGCTACACCTTC
>TRBJ2-7|NA|once|TRBV18
CASSPPVHSPYEQYF
TGTGCCAGCTCACCACCGGTACACTCGCCCTACGAGCAGTACTTC
>TRBJ2-7|NA|once|TRBV10-3
CAISDVDEQYF
TGTGCCATCAGTGATGTGGACGAGCAGTACTTC
>TRBJ2-5|NA|once|TRBV6-5
CASSPSPGPWETQYF
TGTGCCAGCAGTCCATCACCGGGTCCTTGGGAGACCCAGTACTTC
>TRBJ2-7|TRBD2|NA|TRBV29-1
CSVEIPSGRFYEQYF
TGCAGCGTTGAAATCCCTAGCGGGAGATTCTACGAGCAGTACTTC
>TRBJ2-7|TRBD1|NA|TRBV12-3/TRBV12-4
CASSVQGLEQYF
TGTGCCAGCAGTGTACAGGGGCTCGAGCAGTACTTC
>TRBJ2-7|NA|NA|TRBV6-5
CASSYVYAVDQYF
TGTGCCAGCAGTTACGTCTACGCGGTGGATCAGTACTTC
>TRBJ2-3|NA|NA|TRBV5-1
CASSLAGVSTDTQYF
TGCGCCAGCAGCTTGGCAGGGGTCAGCACAGATACGCAGTATTTT
>TRBJ2-1|TRBD1|NA|TRBV18
CASSPLRQGQTGDEQFF
TGTGCCAGCTCACCCCTAAGACAGGGGCAAACTGGGGATGAGCAGTTCTTC
>TRBJ1-1|NA|NA|TRBV6-6
CASSYSIGGQTEAFF
TGTGCCAGCAGTTACTCGATTGGGGGGCAAACTGAAGCTTTCTTT
>TRBJ1-4|TRBD1|NA|TRBV5-6
CASSLGTGDEKLFF
TGTGCCAGCAGCTTGGGGACAGGGGATGAAAAACTGTTTTTT
>TRBJ2-7|TRBD1|NA|TRBV5-1
CASNPGTGGYEQYF
TGCGCCAGCAACCCCGGGACAGGGGGCTACGAGCAGTACTTC
>TRBJ2-7|NA|NA|TRBV21-1
CASSKVSATGEAPWEQYF
TGTGCCAGCAGCAAAGTCTCGGCTACAGGGGAGGCACCATGGGAGCAGTACTTC
>TRBJ1-1|NA|few|TRBV5-1
CASSGDLYTEAFF
TGCGCCAGCAGCGGGGACTTATACACTGAAGCTTTCTTT
>TRBJ2-1|NA|NA|TRBV3-1
CASSRPQSNEQFF
TGTGCCAGCAGCCGACCCCAGAGCAATGAGCAGTTCTTC
>TRBJ2-2|TRBD2|NA|TRBV6-5
CASSLAGGARTGELFF
TGTGCCAGCAGTTTAGCGGGAGGCGCGAGAACCGGGGAGCTGTTTTTT
>TRBJ2-5|NA|NA|TRBV30
CACSGHLETQYF
TGTGCCTGCTCAGGCCACCTAGAGACCCAGTACTTC
>TRBJ1-2|TRBD1|NA|TRBV5-1
CASPTGTAEDYGYTF
TGCGCCAGCCCTACAGGGACAGCAGAGGATTATGGCTACACCTTC
>TRBJ1-4|NA|NA|TRBV29-1
CSARTPAGLTEKLFF
TGCAGCGCCCGAACCCCAGCCGGGCTGACTGAAAAACTGTTTTTT
>TRBJ2-3|NA|NA|TRBV29-1
CSVLTVFGGTGDTQYF
TGCAGCGTGCTGACGGTTTTTGGCGGGACGGGAGATACGCAGTATTTT
>TRBJ1-5|TRBD1|once|TRBV12-3/TRBV12-4
CATRQGSQPQHF
TGTGCCACCCGACAGGGGAGTCAGCCCCAGCATTTT
>TRBJ2-3|NA|NA|TRBV3-1
CASSQADLASTDTQYF
TGTGCCAGCAGCCAGGCAGACCTTGCTTCGACAGATACGCAGTATTTT
>TRBJ2-2|NA|NA|TRBV28
CASSWPRESTGELFF
TGTGCCAGCAGTTGGCCCAGGGAGAGCACCGGGGAGCTGTTTTTT
>TRBJ1-1|NA|NA|TRBV29-1
CSALTTEAFF
TGCAGCGCACTAACCACTGAAGCTTTCTTT
>TRBJ2-7|TRBD2|once|TRBV9
CASSGGTTPYEQYF
TGTGCCAGCAGCGGCGGGACTACCCCCTACGAGCAGTACTTC
>TRBJ2-1|NA|NA|TRBV29-1
CSVEDKWERYNEQFF
TGCAGCGTTGAAGATAAGTGGGAGAGGTACAATGAGCAGTTCTTC
>TRBJ2-7|NA|NA|TRBV12-3/TRBV12-4
CASSWAGFSYEQYF
TGTGCCAGCAGTTGGGCCGGGTTCTCCTACGAGCAGTACTTC
>TRBJ2-7|NA|NA|TRBV4-1
CASSHLIRNSCYEQYF
TGCGCCAGCAGCCATTTAATCCGGAACTCTTGTTACGAGCAGTACTTC
>TRBJ2-7|NA|NA|TRBV27
CASSFTLEADEQYF
TGTGCCAGCAGTTTTACCCTAGAAGCCGACGAGCAGTACTTC
>TRBJ2-4|NA|NA|TRBV4-1
CASSQLIPALAKNIQYF
TGCGCCAGCAGCCAACTAATTCCAGCCTTAGCCAAAAACATTCAGTACTTC
>TRBJ1-5|NA|once|TRBV15
CATSRGSINQPQHF
TGTGCCACCAGCAGAGGATCCATCAATCAGCCCCAGCATTTT
>TRBJ2-4|NA|NA|TRBV9
CASSVGVGLAKNIQYF
TGTGCCAGCAGCGTAGGAGTGGGGCTAGCCAAAAACATTCAGTACTTC
>TRBJ2-6|NA|NA|TRBV7-2
CASSLQELPSGANVLTF
TGTGCCAGCAGCTTACAGGAGTTACCCTCTGGGGCCAACGTCCTGACTTTC
>TRBJ2-1|TRBD2|NA|TRBV7-9
CASSLVGLAGGSYNEQFF
TGTGCCAGCAGCTTAGTAGGACTAGCGGGAGGAAGCTACAATGAGCAGTTCTTC
>TRBJ2-1|TRBD2|NA|TRBV24-1
CATSDLQGGRTYNEQFF
TGTGCCACCAGTGATTTGCAAGGCGGGAGGACGTACAATGAGCAGTTCTTC
>TRBJ2-6|TRBD1|NA|TRBV7-9
CASSPPGQGGSGANVLTF
TGTGCCAGCAGCCCACCTGGACAGGGTGGCTCTGGGGCCAACGTCCTGACTTTC